The next 23 T cell receptor beta chains were all read from a single sample in a study of blood T cells in healthy people across ages. A sample-barcoded 5' primer and a J-beta primer mix were used in a second PCR of roughly 6 to 11 cycles. TCRdb reprocessed the 5' RACE reads with MiXCR, giving one entry per CDR3 protein. This table has fewer than 900,000 distinct CDR3 sequences, roughly 45% appearing once. Material: blood. These receptors came from an older woman in good health.

The chain has TRBV7-2 and TRBJ2-1; D is perhaps TRBD2 (6 bases). Germline values: CDR1 SGHTA, CDR2 FQGNSA. V dropped 5 bases and J dropped 12 bases, with 23 bases sitting between them. CDR3 length equals 15 residues. Written as DNA, the CDR3 is TGTGCCAGCAGCCTCGACAGCGGGCGGGTCGATGTGCAGTTCTTC. It translates to CASSLDSGRVDVQFF. Combining the CDR3 with reference TRBV7-2 and TRBJ2-1 gives the whole variable domain GAGVSQSPSNKVTEKGKDVELRCDPISGHTALYWYRQSLGQGLEFLIYFQGNSAPDKSGLPSDRFSAERTGGSVSTLTIQRTQQEDSAVYLCASSLDSGRVDVQFFGPGTRLTVL.

This clonotype was recorded a few times. The chain is built from TRBV7-9 and TRBJ2-4; possibly TRBD1 or TRBD2 for D (5 bases each). V was cut by 7 bases and J by 0 bases, with 19 bases left in between. Per the germline V gene, CDR1 is SEHNR and CDR2 is FQNEAQ (reference sequence). The CDR3 loop spans 17 amino acids. The CDR3 DNA is TGTGCCAGCACCCACGGGACGGACAAATTAGCCAAAAACATTCAGTACTTC. It encodes CASTHGTDKLAKNIQYF.

At least ten counts were recorded for this clonotype. The rearrangement joins TRBV9 to TRBJ2-7; TRBD1 aligns across 9 bases. This CDR3 comprises 14 residues. Germline V gene data show CDR1 as SGDLS and CDR2 as YYNGEE. V dropped 4 bases and J dropped 5; count of bases not matched to a gene: 7. The CDR3 DNA reads TGTGCCAGCAGCTACGGACAGGGGATAGACGAGCAGTACTTC. This sequence encodes CASSYGQGIDEQYF.

Regarding this clonotype: Possible read error: a much larger clone is one base away. V and J are TRBV10-3 and TRBJ1-5, with D possibly matching TRBD1 (5 bases). The CDR3 spans 15 residues. The germline CDR1 and CDR2 sequences are ENHRY and SYGVKD. Deletions cut 5 bases from V and 4 bases from J, with 15 bases between. The CDR3 protein is CAISRDSQPNQPQHF. In DNA, the CDR3 is TGTGCCATCAGTCGAGACAGCCAACCTAATCAGCCCCAGCATTTT.

This clonotype was observed a handful of times. The chain employs TRBV6-5 and TRBJ2-3, with TRBD2 identical over 7 bases. V was pared by 6 bases and J by 7 bases, with 13 bases of the junction left unmatched. Germline CDR1 reads MNHEY; CDR2 reads SVGAGI. The length of the CDR3 is 15 residues. CDR3 nucleotide sequence: TGTGCCAGCAGGCGAGCTAGCGGTGGGGGAAATACGCAGTATTTT. Translation gives CASRRASGGGNTQYF.

The rearrangement links TRBV27 to TRBJ2-7; D is possibly TRBD2 (6 bases). The CDR3 sequence is 16 residues long. V was clipped by 3 bases and J by 4 bases, with 19 bases between them. The germline V gene has CDR1 MNHEY and CDR2 SMNVEV (reference sequence). CDR3 nucleotide sequence: TGTGCCAGCAGTTTTTCACGGCGGGGTTTTGGGTACGAGCAGTACTTC. It translates to CASSFSRRGFGYEQYF.

This clonotype was counted between two and nine times. This sequence joins TRBV12-3 or TRBV12-4 and TRBJ1-1; D not certain. V lost 1 base to trimming and J lost 1 base, with 7 bases between them. This CDR3 is built from 14 residues. The CDR3 coding sequence is TGTGCCAGCAGTTTAGATTGGTCGAACACTGAAGCTTTCTTT. It is translated as CASSLDWSNTEAFF.

The chain recombines TRBV5-1 with TRBJ2-5; 7 bases match TRBD1. The CDR3 has 12 amino acids. Germline V CDR1 and CDR2: SGHRS, YFSETQ. V shed 4 bases and J 5 bases; nucleotides not matched to a gene: 2. This chain's CDR3 is CASSRDSETQYF. For the CDR3, the DNA is TGCGCCAGCAGCCGGGACAGCGAGACCCAGTACTTC.

This clonotype occurred a few times. The rearrangement joins TRBV27 to TRBJ2-5; 10 bases line up with TRBD1. The J call may be mistaken, given a closer DNA end match to TRBJ2-7. The CDR3 is 19 residues long. The germline CDR1 and CDR2 sequences are MNHEY and SMNVEV (reference sequence). CDR3 residues: CASRLRGQGYSGTFYEQYF. CDR3 nucleotide sequence: TGTGCCAGCAGACTTAGGGGACAGGGGTACTCGGGGACCTTCTACGAGCAGTACTTC.

This clonotype appeared a single time. This chain links TRBV20-1 with TRBJ2-3, with 12 bases matching TRBD2. V lost 1 base, J lost 0 bases, and 2 bases stayed unmatched. Germline CDR1 reads DFQATT; CDR2 reads SNEGSKA (reference sequence). This CDR3 is 16 amino acids long. CDR3 in DNA: TGCAGTGCTAGAGGACTAGCGGGGGAGAGCACAGATACGCAGTATTTT. As protein: CSARGLAGESTDTQYF.

This clonotype was seen more than once but under ten times. V is TRBV6-2 or TRBV6-3 and J is TRBJ1-5; D is perhaps TRBD1 (5 bases). The CDR3 covers 16 residues. CDR1 and CDR2 from the germline V gene are MNHEY and SVGEGT. Trimming stripped 2 bases from V and 3 bases from J, with 14 bases between. The CDR3 nucleotides read TGTGCCAGCAGTTACCCGAGAGGGGTCGACAATCAGCCCCAGCATTTT. This encodes CASSYPRGVDNQPQHF.

There are many counts of this clonotype. For the CDR3, the DNA is TGCGCCAGCAGCAGTACTAGCGACGGGGAGACCCAGTACTTC. This gives the protein CASSSTSDGETQYF. V usage is TRBV5-1 and J usage is TRBJ2-5, with 7 bases matching TRBD2. V dropped 4 bases and J dropped 5; count of bases not matched to a gene: 8. CDR1 and CDR2 from the germline V gene are SGHRS and YFSETQ. The CDR3 sequence is 14 residues long.

On this clonotype: With a much larger clone just one base away, this may be a read error. The rearrangement joins TRBV5-1 to TRBJ2-7; D gene unclear. CDR3 size: 14 residues. Germline CDR1 reads SGHRS; CDR2 reads YFSETQ. Trimming took off 4 bases at V and 9 bases at J, with 20 bases between the two ends. The CDR3: CASSNQPPTGGQYF. As DNA, the CDR3 is TGCGCCAGCAGCAACCAACCTCCGACGGGCGGGCAGTACTTC.

On this clonotype itself: The junction departs from the called germline gene at one end, perhaps through a read error. V and J are TRBV20-1 and TRBJ1-4; maybe TRBD1 (5 bases). Germline V gene lookup returns CDR1 DFQATT and CDR2 SNEGSKA (reference sequence). This CDR3 has 15 residues. The CDR3 nucleotides are TGCAGTACTAGAGATTGGGCAGGACAAAATGAAAAACTGTTTTTT. Translated: CSTRDWAGQNEKLFF.

The chain has TRBV7-2 and TRBJ2-2; 8 bases line up with TRBD2. This CDR3 contains 15 residues. Germline lookup yields CDR1 SGHTA and CDR2 FQGNSA. V shed 2 bases and J 7 bases; nucleotides not matched to a gene: 6. The CDR3 nucleotides are TGTGCCAGCAGCTTACGAGCGGGAGAGGGCGGGGAGCTGTTTTTT. Translated: CASSLRAGEGGELFF.

This clonotype was observed many times. V and J are TRBV5-1 and TRBJ2-1; 11 nucleotides agree with TRBD2. Germline values: CDR1 SGHRS, CDR2 YFSETQ. Trimming cost V 0 bases and J 4 bases; bases outside gene matches: 3. This CDR3 spans 16 amino acids. DNA for the CDR3: TGCGCCAGCAGCTTGGAGCTAGCGGGGGGTTACAATGAGCAGTTCTTC. As protein: CASSLELAGGYNEQFF.

V usage is TRBV6-5 and J usage is TRBJ2-7; D unclear. The length of the CDR3 is 13 residues. From germline, CDR1 is MNHEY and CDR2 SVGAGI. The V end was cut by 5 bases, the J end by 5 bases, with 13 bases between. The CDR3 DNA sequence: TGTGCCAGCAGTGACAACCCCCGGGACGAGCAGTACTTC. This sequence encodes CASSDNPRDEQYF.

The chain joins TRBV29-1 to TRBJ2-4; D possibly matches TRBD1 or TRBD2 (6 bases each). Germline V gene data show CDR1 as SQVTM and CDR2 as ANQGSEA. The CDR3 totals 12 residues. The V gene lost 5 bases and the J gene lost 13 bases, with 18 bases spanning the gap. The CDR3 here is CSVRGALGEQYF. CDR3 in DNA: TGCAGCGTTAGGGGGGCCTTGGGTGAGCAGTACTTC.

This clonotype was counted once. J is TRBJ1-3 and V is TRBV20-1; D not certain. CDR1 DFQATT and CDR2 SNEGSKA come from the germline V gene (reference sequence). Trimming took 6 bases from V and 0 from J, leaving 3 bases between them. This CDR3 is 11 amino acids long. The CDR3 nucleotides read TGCAGTGCCGACTCTGGAAACACCATATATTTT. This encodes CSADSGNTIYF.

The chain combines TRBV20-1 with TRBJ1-6; D ambiguous. This CDR3 is built from 10 residues. Trimming cost V 3 bases and J 14 bases, with 8 bases left between them. CDR1 and CDR2 from the germline V gene are DFQATT and SNEGSKA (reference sequence). The CDR3 region has the DNA TGCAGTGCTAGTCAGAGAACCCTCCACTTT. This encodes CSASQRTLHF.

This clonotype has ten or more counts. The chain has TRBV2 and TRBJ1-5; no definite D call. CDR1 SNHLY and CDR2 FYNNEI come from the germline V gene. This CDR3 region has 12 residues. Trimming pared 5 bases from V and 10 bases from J, leaving 12 bases between. CDR3 residues: CASSRLTKPQHF. CDR3 coding DNA: TGTGCCAGCAGTCGGCTGACCAAACCCCAGCATTTT.

The rearrangement uses TRBV7-2 and TRBJ2-1; 10 nucleotides align to TRBD2. The germline CDR1 and CDR2 sequences are SGHTA and FQGNSA. This CDR3 contains 15 residues. V lost 3 bases and J lost 4; bases outside the gene matches: 3. The CDR3: CASSFKRGGYNEQFF. CDR3 sequence (DNA): TGTGCCAGCAGCTTCAAGCGGGGGGGATACAATGAGCAGTTCTTC. The full variable domain, completed using reference TRBV7-2 and TRBJ2-1, is GAGVSQSPSNKVTEKGKDVELRCDPISGHTALYWYRQSLGQGLEFLIYFQGNSAPDKSGLPSDRFSAERTGGSVSTLTIQRTQQEDSAVYLCASSFKRGGYNEQFFGPGTRLTVL.

Of note for this clonotype: One end of the junction is discordant with germline, which a read error may explain. This sequence joins TRBV5-1 and TRBJ2-2, with TRBD1 identical over 8 bases. The CDR3 contains 17 residues. CDR1 SGHRS and CDR2 YFSETQ come from the germline V gene. CDR3 loop: CVSSLVPQGADTGELFF. The CDR3 nucleotides read TGCGTCAGCAGCTTGGTCCCGCAGGGGGCGGACACCGGGGAGCTGTTTTTT.